The 11 T cell receptor beta chains below were found in one sample sequenced in a study of shared clonotypes between healthy human individuals. In the naive CD8 group, cells lacked CD45RO and were positively selected for CCR7, so terminally differentiated effector memory CD45RA+ cells were left out. Assay: immunoSEQ multiplex PCR; the TCRdb copy retains only in-frame clones and omits some. The table records roughly 2.1 million clones, approximately 94% of them present only once. Sequenced material: naive CD8+ T cells from PBMCs. The receptors were gathered from a man between 18 and 35 years old in good health. Some clones in this sample may be carry-over from other donors' samples.

This sequence joins TRBV27 and TRBJ2-1; D is unresolved. CDR1 is MNHEY, CDR2 SMNVEV, per germline (reference sequence). Trimming removed 7 bases at V and 2 bases at J, with 18 bases between. This CDR3 is built from 16 residues. CDR3 sequence reads: CASTHRTGVPYNEQFF. The DNA for the CDR3 is TGTGCCAGCACCCACCGCACCGGAGTCCCCTACAATGAGCAGTTCTTC.

The CDR3 DNA sequence: TGTGCTTCCCGCGCGGGGGAAGGAGAGACCCAGTACTTC. It encodes CASRAGEGETQYF. The V call is TRBV7-9, the J call TRBJ2-5, with 7 bases fitting TRBD2. CDR3 length equals 13 residues. Germline CDR1 SEHNR, CDR2 FQNEAQ (reference sequence).

The chain joins TRBV25-1 to TRBJ1-2; 9 bases are a match to TRBD1. J lost 2 bases, V lost 2 bases, and 3 bases had no gene match. The CDR3 consists of 15 residues. CDR1 and CDR2 (germline): MGHDK, SYGVNS. The CDR3 coding sequence is TGTGCCAGCAGTGAACCGGGACAGGGCAACTATGGCTACACCTTC. Encoded protein: CASSEPGQGNYGYTF.

This clone was found once. The gene calls are TRBV4-1 and TRBJ2-3, with TRBD2 matching 7 bases. Germline V CDR1 and CDR2: MGHRA, YSYEKL. The CDR3 spans 16 residues. The trim removed 4 bases at V and 2 bases at J, leaving 9 bases unmatched. The CDR3 is CASSPLPGTNTDTQYF. Written as DNA, the CDR3 is TGCGCCAGCAGCCCCCTTCCCGGGACTAACACAGATACGCAGTATTTT.

In nucleotides, the CDR3 is TGCGCCAGCAGCTCCTACGTCCTAGCGGGAGACCCAGATACGCAGTATTTT. This encodes CASSSYVLAGDPDTQYF. The chain couples TRBV5-1 to TRBJ2-3; 10 nucleotides line up with TRBD2. This CDR3 comprises 17 residues. Trimming took 3 bases from V and 4 from J; bases not matched to a gene: 11. Germline V gene lookup returns CDR1 SGHRS and CDR2 YFSETQ. The full variable domain, with the rest looked up from reference TRBV5-1 and TRBJ2-3, is KAGVTQTPRYLIKTRGQQVTLSCSPISGHRSVSWYQQTPGQGLQFLFEYFSETQRNKGNFPGRFSGRQFSNSRSEMNVSTLELGDSALYLCASSSYVLAGDPDTQYFGPGTRLTVL.

The chain links TRBV6-5 to TRBJ2-7; D is undetermined. The CDR3 contains 13 residues. Germline CDR1 MNHEY, CDR2 SVGAGI. The germline V and J ends were trimmed by 4 bases and 5 bases, with 12 bases remaining between them. This CDR3 reads CASSWAADDEQYF. CDR3 coding DNA: TGTGCCAGCAGTTGGGCCGCTGACGACGAGCAGTACTTC.

J is TRBJ1-4 and V is TRBV28; D is unresolved. Germline assignment: CDR1 MDHEN and CDR2 SYDVKM. The CDR3 has 15 residues. V was clipped by 8 bases and J by 5 bases, with 18 bases between them. The CDR3 region is CASSLTVGGNEKLFF. The CDR3 coding sequence is TGTGCCAGCTCACTTACAGTGGGTGGCAATGAAAAACTGTTTTTT. The full variable domain, rest sourced from reference TRBV28 and TRBJ1-4, is DVKVTQSSRYLVKRTGEKVFLECVQDMDHENMFWYRQDPGLGLRLIYFSYDVKMKEKGDIPEGYSVSREKKERFSLILESASTNQTSMYLCASSLTVGGNEKLFFGSGTQLSVL.

The chain employs TRBV2 and TRBJ1-2; TRBD1 might be the D (5 bases). Per the germline V gene, CDR1 is SNHLY and CDR2 is FYNNEI. Trimming removed 8 bases at V and 4 bases at J, with 29 bases between. The CDR3 extends over 18 amino acids. CDR3 coding DNA: TGTGCCAGCCTGGACCACCAATCACTCAGGGAGGGTTTCTATGGCTACACCTTC. Translation gives CASLDHQSLREGFYGYTF.

The rearrangement uses TRBV4-3 and TRBJ2-1, with TRBD2 matching over 8 bases. The germline gives CDR1 LGHNA, CDR2 YSLEER. V gave up 1 base and J gave up 4 bases; unmatched junction bases: 9. CDR3 size: 17 residues. The CDR3 DNA follows: TGCGCCAGCAGCCAAGCCCAAGCGGGAGAGCCTTACAATGAGCAGTTCTTC. This codes for CASSQAQAGEPYNEQFF.

This clone occurred a few times. The chain has TRBV4-2 and TRBJ2-2; D is ambiguous. CDR1 and CDR2 from the germline V gene are LGHNA and YNFKEQ. The CDR3 is made up of 13 amino acids. The V gene lost 4 bases and the J gene lost 3 bases, with 6 bases spanning the gap. The DNA for the CDR3 is TGTGCCAGCAGCCCTGGTTACACCGGGGAGCTGTTTTTT. Translated: CASSPGYTGELFF.

V gene TRBV10-3 combines with J gene TRBJ2-7; the match to TRBD2 covers 9 bases. Trimming removed 4 bases from V and 4 bases from J; junction bases left unmatched: 11. The length of the CDR3 is 16 residues. Germline CDR1 ENHRY, CDR2 SYGVKD. CDR3 nucleotides: TGTGCCATCAGTGGGAGCGTAGCGGGAGTAGGGTACGAGCAGTACTTC. Translated, it gives CAISGSVAGVGYEQYF.